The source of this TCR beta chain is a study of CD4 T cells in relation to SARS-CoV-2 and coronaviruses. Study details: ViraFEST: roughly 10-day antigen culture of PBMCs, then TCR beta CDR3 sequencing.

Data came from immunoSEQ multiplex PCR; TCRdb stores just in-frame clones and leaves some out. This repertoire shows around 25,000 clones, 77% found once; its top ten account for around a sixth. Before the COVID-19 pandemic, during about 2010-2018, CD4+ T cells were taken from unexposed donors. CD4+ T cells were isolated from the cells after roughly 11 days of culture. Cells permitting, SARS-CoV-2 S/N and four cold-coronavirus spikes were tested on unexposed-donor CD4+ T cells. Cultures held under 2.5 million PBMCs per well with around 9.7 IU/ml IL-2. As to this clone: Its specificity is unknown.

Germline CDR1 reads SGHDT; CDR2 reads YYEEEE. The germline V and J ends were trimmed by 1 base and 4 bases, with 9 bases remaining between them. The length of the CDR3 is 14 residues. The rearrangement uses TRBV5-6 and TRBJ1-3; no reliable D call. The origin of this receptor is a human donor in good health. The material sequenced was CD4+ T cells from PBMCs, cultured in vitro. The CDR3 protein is CASSLITAGNTIYF. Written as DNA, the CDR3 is TGTGCCAGCAGCTTGATTACCGCAGGAAACACCATATATTTT.